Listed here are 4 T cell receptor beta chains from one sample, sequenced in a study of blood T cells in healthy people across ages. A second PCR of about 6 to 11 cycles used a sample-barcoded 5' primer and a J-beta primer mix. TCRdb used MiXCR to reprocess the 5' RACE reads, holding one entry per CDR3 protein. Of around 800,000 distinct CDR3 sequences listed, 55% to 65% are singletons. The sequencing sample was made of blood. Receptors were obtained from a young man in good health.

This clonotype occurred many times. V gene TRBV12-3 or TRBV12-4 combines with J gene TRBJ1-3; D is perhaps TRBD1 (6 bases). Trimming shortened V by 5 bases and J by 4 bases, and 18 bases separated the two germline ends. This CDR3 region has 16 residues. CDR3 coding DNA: TGTGCCAGCAGTCCCGGAGACCCGGGGACAGGAAACACCATATATTTT. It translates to CASSPGDPGTGNTIYF.

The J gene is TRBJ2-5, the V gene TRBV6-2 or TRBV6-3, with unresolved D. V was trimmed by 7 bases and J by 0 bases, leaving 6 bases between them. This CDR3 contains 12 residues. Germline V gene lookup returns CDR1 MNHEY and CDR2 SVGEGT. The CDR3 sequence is CASTSYQETQYF. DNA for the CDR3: TGTGCCAGCACCTCATACCAAGAGACCCAGTACTTC.

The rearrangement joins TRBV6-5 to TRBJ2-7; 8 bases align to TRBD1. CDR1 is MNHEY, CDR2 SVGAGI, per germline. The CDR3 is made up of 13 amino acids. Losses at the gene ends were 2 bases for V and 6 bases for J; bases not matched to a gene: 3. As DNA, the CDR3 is TGTGCCAGCAGTTACCGCAGGGGGCTCGAGCAGTACTTC. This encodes CASSYRRGLEQYF.

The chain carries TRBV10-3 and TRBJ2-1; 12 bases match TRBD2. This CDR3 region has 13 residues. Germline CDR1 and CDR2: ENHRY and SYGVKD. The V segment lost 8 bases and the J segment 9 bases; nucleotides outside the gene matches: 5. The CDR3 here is CAIGASGGGEQFF. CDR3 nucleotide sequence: TGTGCCATCGGGGCTAGCGGGGGGGGTGAGCAGTTCTTC.